This TCR beta chain was recorded in a study of blood T cells in healthy people across ages. With a J-beta primer mix and a sample-barcoded 5' primer, a second PCR ran roughly 6 to 12 cycles. TCRdb used MiXCR to reprocess the 5' RACE reads, holding one entry per CDR3 protein. The table lists fewer than 1,200,000 distinct CDR3 sequences, about 25% of them singletons. The CDR3 sequence is 16 residues long. Trimming cost V 1 base and J 7 bases, with 17 bases left between them. The germline V gene has CDR1 LGHNA and CDR2 YSLEER. Study findings and constraints: Samples with more naive T cells showed higher observed beta diversity.

Of note for this clonotype: The antigen is undetermined.

These data were also filed under a second study, of T cells of mothers and their children.

The clonotype originates from a girl under 10 years old in good health. This chain joins TRBV4-3 and TRBJ2-1; D is uncertain. Sample: blood. The CDR3 DNA sequence: TGCGCCAGCAGCCAAGTAGAGGCACCCCTGGGGAATGAGCAGTTCTTC. Protein: CASSQVEAPLGNEQFF.